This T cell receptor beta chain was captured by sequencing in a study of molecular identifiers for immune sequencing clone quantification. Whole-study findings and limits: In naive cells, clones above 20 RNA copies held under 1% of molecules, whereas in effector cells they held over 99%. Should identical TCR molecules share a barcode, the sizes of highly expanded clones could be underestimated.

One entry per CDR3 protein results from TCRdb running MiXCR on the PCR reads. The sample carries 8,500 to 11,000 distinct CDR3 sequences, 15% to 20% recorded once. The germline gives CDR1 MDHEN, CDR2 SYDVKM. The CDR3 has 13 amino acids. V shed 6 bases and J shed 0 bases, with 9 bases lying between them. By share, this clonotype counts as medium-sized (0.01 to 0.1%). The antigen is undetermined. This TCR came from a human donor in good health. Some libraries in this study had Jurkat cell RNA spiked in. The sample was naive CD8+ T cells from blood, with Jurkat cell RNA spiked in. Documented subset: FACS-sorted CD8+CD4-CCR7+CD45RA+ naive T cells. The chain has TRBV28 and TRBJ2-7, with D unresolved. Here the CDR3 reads CASRPRGSYEQYF. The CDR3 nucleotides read TGTGCCAGCAGACCCCGAGGCTCCTACGAGCAGTACTTC.